The source of this T cell receptor beta chain is a study of glioma-infiltrating T cells after dendritic cell vaccination. Whole-study results and caveats: Higher TCR clonality did not directly relate to longer survival. The cohort had few patients with full blood and tumor sets.

Notes on this clone: Its antigen remains unidentified.

The germline gives CDR1 ENHRY, CDR2 SYGVKD. CDR3 length: 14 amino acids. V lost 9 bases and J 6 bases, leaving 17 bases between the germline ends. Method: immunoSEQ multiplex PCR; TCRdb's copy keeps in-frame clones and lacks some. The top ten clones hold just over 40% of a sample with fewer than 11,000 clones, more than 75% of them seen once. Time point in this sample: after dendritic cell vaccination, including at tumor progression/relapse. This TCR came from a human donor with glioblastoma. The sequences come from blood, collected after dendritic cell vaccination. The chain is built from TRBV10-3 and TRBJ2-2; D may be TRBD1 (7 bases). The CDR3 DNA reads as TGTGCCATAAGACAGGGAGGTGAAGCCGGGGAGCTGTTTTTT. Its protein product is CAIRQGGEAGELFF.